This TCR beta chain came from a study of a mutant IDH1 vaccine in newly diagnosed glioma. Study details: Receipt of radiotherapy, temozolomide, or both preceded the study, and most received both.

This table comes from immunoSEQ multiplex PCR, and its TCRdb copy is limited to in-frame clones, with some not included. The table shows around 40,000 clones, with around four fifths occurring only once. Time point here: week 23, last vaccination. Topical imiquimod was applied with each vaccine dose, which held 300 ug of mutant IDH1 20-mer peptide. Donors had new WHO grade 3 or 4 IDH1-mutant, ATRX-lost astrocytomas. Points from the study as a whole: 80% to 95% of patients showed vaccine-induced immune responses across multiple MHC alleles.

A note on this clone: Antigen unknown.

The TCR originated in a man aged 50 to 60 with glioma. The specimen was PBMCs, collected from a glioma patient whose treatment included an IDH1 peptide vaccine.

The CDR3 region has the DNA TGCGCCAGCAGCTTGATGGAGGCTGGGGCCAACGTCCTGACTTTC. It specifies CASSLMEAGANVLTF. The chain is built from TRBV5-1 and TRBJ2-6; D possibly corresponds to TRBD2 (5 bases). The CDR3 runs to 15 residues. The V end was cut by 1 base, the J end by 2 bases, with 7 bases between. Germline V gene data show CDR1 as SGHRS and CDR2 as YFSETQ. Full variable domain (missing parts from reference TRBV5-1 and TRBJ2-6): KAGVTQTPRYLIKTRGQQVTLSCSPISGHRSVSWYQQTPGQGLQFLFEYFSETQRNKGNFPGRFSGRQFSNSRSEMNVSTLELGDSALYLCASSLMEAGANVLTFGAGSRLTVL.